This T cell receptor beta chain is drawn from a study of shared clonotypes between healthy human individuals. Study-level background: CD4 naive and CD4 memory each took three plates per donor, while CD8 naive took two and CD8 memory one.

The CDR3 is 16 residues long. Trimming cost V 0 bases and J 6 bases, with 15 bases left between them. CDR1 is SGHDT and CDR2 is YYEEEE in the germline V gene. CD45RO negativity and positive selection for CCR7 defined naive CD8 cells, a population that excluded terminally differentiated effector memory CD45RA+ cells. There were no recent acute infections or vaccinations among the donors, who were healthy HIV-negative adults. Method: immunoSEQ multiplex PCR; TCRdb's copy keeps in-frame clones and lacks some. The table includes around 2,000,000 clones, approximately 94% detected once. The origin of this receptor is a man younger than 35 in good health. The rearrangement links TRBV5-6 to TRBJ2-2; no firm D call. Sequencing input: naive CD8+ T cells sorted from blood. The CDR3 sequence: CASSLANLGAAGELFF. CDR3 nucleotides: TGTGCCAGCAGCTTGGCCAACTTGGGTGCGGCCGGGGAGCTGTTTTTT.